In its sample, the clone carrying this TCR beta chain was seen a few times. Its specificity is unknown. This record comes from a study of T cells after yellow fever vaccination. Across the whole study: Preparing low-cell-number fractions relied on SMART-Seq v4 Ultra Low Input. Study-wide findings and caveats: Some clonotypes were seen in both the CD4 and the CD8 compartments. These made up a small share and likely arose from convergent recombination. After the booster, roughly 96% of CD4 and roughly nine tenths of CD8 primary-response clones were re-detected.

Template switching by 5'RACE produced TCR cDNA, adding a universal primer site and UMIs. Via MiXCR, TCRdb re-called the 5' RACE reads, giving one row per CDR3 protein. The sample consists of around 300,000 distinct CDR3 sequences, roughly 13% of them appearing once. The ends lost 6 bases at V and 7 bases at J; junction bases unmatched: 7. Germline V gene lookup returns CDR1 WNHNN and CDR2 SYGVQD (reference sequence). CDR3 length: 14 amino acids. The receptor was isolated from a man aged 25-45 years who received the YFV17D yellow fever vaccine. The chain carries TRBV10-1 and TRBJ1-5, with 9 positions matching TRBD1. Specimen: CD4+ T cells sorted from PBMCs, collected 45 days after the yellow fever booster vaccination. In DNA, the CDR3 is TGCGCCAGCAGCTCGGGGACAGGGTCACAGCCCCAGCATTTT. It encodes CASSSGTGSQPQHF.